The 20 T cell receptor beta chains listed next were all sequenced from one sample in a study of blood T cell repertoires in COVID-19. This table comes from immunoSEQ multiplex PCR, and its TCRdb copy is limited to in-frame clones, with some not included. The sample records 150,000 to 200,000 clones, nearly 80% being singletons. The sequenced sample was peripheral blood. The receptors here all came from an older woman with acute or convalescent COVID-19.

The CDR3 region is CATGERLGEQFF. Here the CDR3 DNA reads TGTGCCACCGGGGAACGACTAGGGGAGCAGTTCTTC. The chain carries TRBV24-1 and TRBJ2-1; the D gene is possibly TRBD2 (6 bases). There are 12 residues in the CDR3. Trimming took off 9 bases at V and 10 bases at J, with 15 bases between the two ends. Germline V CDR1 and CDR2: KGHDR, SFDVKD.

The chain uses TRBV5-4 and TRBJ2-5, with no clear D. With 0 bases removed from V and 0 bases from J, the gap between germline ends came to 3 bases. This CDR3 is built from 13 residues. From germline, CDR1 is SGHNT and CDR2 YYREEE (reference sequence). The CDR3 DNA is TGTGCCAGCAGCTTGGCCTACCAAGAGACCCAGTACTTC. It yields the protein CASSLAYQETQYF.

The chain links TRBV7-8 to TRBJ2-5; tentatively, D is TRBD2 (5 bases). V lost 2 bases and J lost 7, with 26 bases in between. The length of the CDR3 is 18 residues. Germline V gene sequence: CDR1 SGHVS, CDR2 FQNEAQ. CDR3 nucleotide sequence: TGTGCCAGCAGCTTACTTCGGGTAGCGAACGCACCTTTCGGGACCCAGTACTTC. Translating it yields CASSLLRVANAPFGTQYF. Filled out from reference TRBV7-8 and TRBJ2-5, the complete variable domain reads GAGVSQSPRYKVAKRGQDVALRCDPISGHVSLFWYQQALGQGPEFLTYFQNEAQLDKSGLPSDRFFAERPEGSVSTLKIQRTQQEDSAVYLCASSLLRVANAPFGTQYFGPGTRLLVL.

The chain couples TRBV5-1 to TRBJ1-1, with a tentative D call TRBD1 (5 bases). Germline loops: CDR1 SGHRS, CDR2 YFSETQ. V gave up 0 bases and J gave up 1 base, with 10 bases separating them. The CDR3 has 15 residues. The CDR3 DNA sequence: TGCGCCAGCAGCTTGGAAGCGACAGAGAACACTGAAGCTTTCTTT. The encoded protein is CASSLEATENTEAFF.

V gene TRBV3-1 (or the pseudogene TRBV3-2) combines with J gene TRBJ2-1; 13 bases fit TRBD2. The CDR3 extends over 16 amino acids. J lost 7 bases, V lost 5 bases, and 8 bases had no gene match. CDR1 LGHDT and CDR2 YNNKEL come from the germline V gene (reference sequence). The CDR3 sequence is CASSWTSGSFRNEQFF. The DNA for the CDR3 is TGTGCCAGCAGCTGGACTAGCGGGAGTTTTAGGAATGAGCAGTTCTTC.

In its sample, this clone was seen a few times. This sequence joins TRBV21-1 and TRBJ2-1; the D segment call TRBD2 is taken from the table without a DNA check. TRBV21-1 corresponds to a pseudogene. This CDR3 comprises 15 residues. CDR3 loop: CASTVRGLAIFEQFF. In nucleotides, the CDR3 is TGTGCCAGCACGGTTAGGGGACTAGCGATCTTTGAGCAGTTCTTC.

The chain recombines TRBV19 with TRBJ2-2; 7 bases are a match to TRBD2. This CDR3 region has 17 residues. Trimming cost V 3 bases and J 6 bases; bases outside gene matches: 13. Germline V gene lookup returns CDR1 LNHDA and CDR2 SQIVND (reference sequence). CDR3 loop: CASSISSGNSRAGELFF. Written as DNA, the CDR3 is TGTGCCAGTAGTATTTCCAGCGGGAATAGCAGGGCCGGGGAGCTGTTTTTT.

This sequence joins TRBV10-1 and TRBJ1-1, with D perhaps TRBD1 (6 bases). This CDR3 contains 13 residues. CDR1 is WNHNN and CDR2 is SYGVQD in the germline V gene (reference sequence). V was shortened by 4 bases and J by 4 bases, with 10 bases between the two germline ends. CDR3 protein: CASSVSGVTEAFF. The CDR3 coding sequence is TGCGCCAGCAGTGTCTCAGGGGTCACTGAAGCTTTCTTT.

V usage is TRBV19 and J usage is TRBJ2-5; 8 bases align to TRBD2. V was clipped by 4 bases and J by 4 bases; unmatched bases: 11. Looked up from germline, CDR1 is LNHDA and CDR2 is SQIVND (reference sequence). CDR3 length: 16 amino acids. The CDR3 bases are TGTGCCAGTAGTAGGCAATGGCTAGCGGGTATAGAGACCCAGTACTTC. Translating gives CASSRQWLAGIETQYF.

The V gene is TRBV27, the J gene TRBJ2-4; D not certain. V lost 4 bases to trimming and J lost 1 base, with 5 bases between them. The germline gives CDR1 MNHEY, CDR2 SMNVEV (reference sequence). The CDR3 loop spans 13 amino acids. The CDR3 reads CASSSRAKNIQYF. DNA for the CDR3: TGTGCCAGCAGTTCCCGGGCCAAAAACATTCAGTACTTC.

The V gene is TRBV7-2, the J gene TRBJ1-6; D is uncertain. There are 14 residues in the CDR3. Trimming removed 1 base at V and 8 bases at J, with 9 bases between. The germline V gene has CDR1 SGHTA and CDR2 FQGNSA. This CDR3 reads CASSLVSSDSPLHF. In nucleotides, the CDR3 is TGTGCCAGCAGCTTAGTGTCGAGCGATTCACCCCTCCACTTT.

The chain carries TRBV27 and TRBJ2-7; 10 positions agree with TRBD2. CDR1 is MNHEY, CDR2 SMNVEV, per germline (reference sequence). This CDR3 contains 16 residues. The trim removed 2 bases at V and 5 bases at J, leaving 9 bases unmatched. CDR3 loop: CASSLLRTSGGNEQYF. CDR3 in DNA: TGTGCCAGCAGTTTACTCCGGACTAGCGGAGGGAACGAGCAGTACTTC.

CDR3 protein: CASRVSLDSSSYNSPLHF. CDR3 nucleotide sequence: TGTGCCAGCAGGGTTTCTCTGGACAGTAGCTCCTATAATTCACCCCTCCACTTT. The rearrangement links TRBV2 to TRBJ1-6, with TRBD1 as a possible D gene (6 bases). The germline V gene has CDR1 SNHLY and CDR2 FYNNEI. V lost 6 bases and J lost 0, with 18 bases in between. CDR3 length: 18 residues.

The V and J genes are TRBV10-2 and TRBJ2-5; D might be TRBD1 (6 bases). V was trimmed by 3 bases and J by 2 bases, leaving 10 bases between them. Germline CDR1 reads WSHSY; CDR2 reads SAAADI. There are 14 residues in the CDR3. DNA of the CDR3: TGCGCCAGCAGTGACAGGGGTAATCAAGAGACCCAGTACTTC. Its translation: CASSDRGNQETQYF.

The rearrangement uses TRBV18 and TRBJ2-2, with a possible D match to TRBD2 (5 bases). The CDR3 contains 15 residues. With 3 bases removed from V and 3 bases from J, the gap between germline ends came to 11 bases. Per germline, CDR1 KGHSH and CDR2 LQKENI. CDR3 DNA sequence: TGTGCCAGCTCACCGAGGGAGTCGGACACCGGGGAGCTGTTTTTT. Its translation is CASSPRESDTGELFF.

Written as DNA, the CDR3 is TGTGCCAGCAGCTTAGGAGCAGGGGAGAAGGAAAAACTGTTTTTT. Translation: CASSLGAGEKEKLFF. The chain joins TRBV7-8 to TRBJ1-4, with D possibly being TRBD1 (6 bases). Germline CDR1 is SGHVS and CDR2 is FQNEAQ. The CDR3 consists of 15 residues. V was pared by 1 base and J by 8 bases, with 14 bases between.

The chain couples TRBV19 to TRBJ1-1; TRBD1 matches 9 bases. Germline V gives CDR1 LNHDA, CDR2 SQIVND (reference sequence). CDR3 size: 17 residues. With 6 bases clipped from V and 0 bases from J, the junction kept 11 bases outside the gene matches. The CDR3 nucleotides read TGTGCCAGTAGCCTTACAGGGGGCGCGGCGGTGAACACTGAAGCTTTCTTT. Translating it yields CASSLTGGAAVNTEAFF.

The V call is TRBV5-6, the J call TRBJ1-5; 7 nucleotides line up with TRBD1. J gave up 3 bases and V 3 bases, and 3 bases lay outside the gene matches. The CDR3 has 14 residues. CDR1 and CDR2 (germline): SGHDT, YYEEEE. The CDR3 DNA sequence: TGTGCCAGCAGCTGGGGACAGCTCAATCAGCCCCAGCATTTT. Translation gives CASSWGQLNQPQHF.

The sample holds a few counts of this clone. V usage is TRBV2 and J usage is TRBJ2-7; perhaps TRBD1 as D (7 bases). CDR1 is SNHLY and CDR2 is FYNNEI in the germline V gene. V dropped 6 bases and J dropped 3 bases, with 18 bases sitting between them. The CDR3 contains 15 residues. CDR3 protein: CASRPAGQTIYEQYF. CDR3 nucleotides: TGTGCCAGCAGGCCGGCGGGACAGACCATCTACGAGCAGTACTTC. Combining the CDR3 with reference TRBV2 and TRBJ2-7 gives the whole variable domain EPEVTQTPSHQVTQMGQEVILRCVPISNHLYFYWYRQILGQKVEFLVSFYNNEISEKSEIFDDQFSVERPDGSNFTLKIRSTKLEDSAMYFCASRPAGQTIYEQYFGPGTRLTVT.

This chain uses TRBV19 with TRBJ2-1; TRBD2 matches at 8 bases. Germline loops: CDR1 LNHDA, CDR2 SQIVND (reference sequence). V was clipped by 4 bases and J by 0 bases; unmatched bases: 5. This CDR3 contains 16 residues. CDR3 residues: CASSRSSGVSYNEQFF. The CDR3 nucleotides read TGTGCCAGTAGTAGGAGTAGCGGGGTCTCCTACAATGAGCAGTTCTTC.